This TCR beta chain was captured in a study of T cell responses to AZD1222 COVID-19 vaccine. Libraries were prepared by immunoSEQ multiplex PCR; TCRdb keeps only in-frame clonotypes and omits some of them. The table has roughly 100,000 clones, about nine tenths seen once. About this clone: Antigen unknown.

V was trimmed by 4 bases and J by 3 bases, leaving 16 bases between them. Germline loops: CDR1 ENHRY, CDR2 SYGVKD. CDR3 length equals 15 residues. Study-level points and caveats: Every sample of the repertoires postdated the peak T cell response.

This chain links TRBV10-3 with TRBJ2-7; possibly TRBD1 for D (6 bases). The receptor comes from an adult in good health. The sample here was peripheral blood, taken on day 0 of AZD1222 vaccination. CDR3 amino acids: CAISGVRGDYYEQYF. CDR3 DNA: TGTGCCATCAGTGGGGTCAGGGGCGATTACTACGAGCAGTACTTC.